This record looks at one TCR beta chain sequence and its context. The data derive from a study of blood T cell repertoires in COVID-19. Study in general: Acute and convalescent COVID-19 specimens originated in the United States, Italy and Spain. PBMCs, B-cell-depleted T cells, or T cells were the source of the cDNA or gDNA that made up the material.

The V and J ends lost 1 base and 2 bases respectively, with 8 bases between them. The CDR3 runs to 14 residues. Per the germline V gene, CDR1 is SGHAT and CDR2 is FQNNGV. The authors' processing: Reference gene primer amplification gave estimated nucleated cell counts. Here immunoSEQ multiplex PCR was the method, and the copy in TCRdb shows in-frame clones only, minus some. V and J calls and clone size are copied from that table; D and trimming were computed from the DNA. In the table there are 64,000 or so clones, roughly four fifths of which are singletons. The sequenced sample consisted of peripheral blood. This sequence was found in a human donor in a cohort sampled during active COVID-19. J is TRBJ1-2 and V is TRBV11-2, with D possibly TRBD1 on 6 matching bases. This CDR3 reads CASSLVQGNYGYTF. For the CDR3, the DNA is TGTGCCAGCAGCTTAGTACAGGGCAACTATGGCTACACCTTC.